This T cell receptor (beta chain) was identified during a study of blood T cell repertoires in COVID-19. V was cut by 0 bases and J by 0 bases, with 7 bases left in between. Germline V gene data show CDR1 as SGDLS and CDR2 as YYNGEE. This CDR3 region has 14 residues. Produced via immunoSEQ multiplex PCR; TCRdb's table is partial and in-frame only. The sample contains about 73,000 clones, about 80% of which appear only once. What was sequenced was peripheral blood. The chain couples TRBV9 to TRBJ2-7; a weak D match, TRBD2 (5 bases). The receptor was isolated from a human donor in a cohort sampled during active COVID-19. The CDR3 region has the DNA TGTGCCAGCAGCGTAGAAGGGAGCTCCTACGAGCAGTACTTC. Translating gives CASSVEGSSYEQYF.